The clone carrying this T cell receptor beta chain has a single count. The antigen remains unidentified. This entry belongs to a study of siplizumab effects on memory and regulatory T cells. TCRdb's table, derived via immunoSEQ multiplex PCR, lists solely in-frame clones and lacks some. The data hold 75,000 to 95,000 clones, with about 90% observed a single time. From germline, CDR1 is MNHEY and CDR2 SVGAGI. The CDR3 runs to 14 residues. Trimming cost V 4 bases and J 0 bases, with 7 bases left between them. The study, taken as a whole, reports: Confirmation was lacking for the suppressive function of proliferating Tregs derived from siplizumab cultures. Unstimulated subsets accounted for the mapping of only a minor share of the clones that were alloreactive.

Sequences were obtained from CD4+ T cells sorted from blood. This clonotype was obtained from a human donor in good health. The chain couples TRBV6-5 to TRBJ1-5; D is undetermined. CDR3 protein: CASSSGYSNQPQHF. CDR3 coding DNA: TGTGCCAGCAGTTCCGGGTATAGCAATCAGCCCCAGCATTTT.